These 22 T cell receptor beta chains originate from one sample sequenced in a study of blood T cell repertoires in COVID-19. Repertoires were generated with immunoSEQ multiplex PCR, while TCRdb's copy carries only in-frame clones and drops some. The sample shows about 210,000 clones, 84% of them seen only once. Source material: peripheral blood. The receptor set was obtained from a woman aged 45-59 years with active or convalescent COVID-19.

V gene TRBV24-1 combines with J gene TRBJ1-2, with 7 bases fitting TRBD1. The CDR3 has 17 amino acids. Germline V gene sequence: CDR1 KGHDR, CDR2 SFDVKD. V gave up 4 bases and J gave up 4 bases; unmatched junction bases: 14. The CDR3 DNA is TGTGCCACCAGTGAGGGGGACAGCTCCCCCGGGGGCTATGGCTACACCTTC. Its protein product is CATSEGDSSPGGYGYTF.

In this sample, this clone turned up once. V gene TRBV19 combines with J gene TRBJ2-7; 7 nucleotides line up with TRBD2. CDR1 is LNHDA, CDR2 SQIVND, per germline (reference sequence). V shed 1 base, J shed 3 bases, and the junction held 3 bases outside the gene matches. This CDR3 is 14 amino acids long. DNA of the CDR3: TGTGCCAGTAGTATAGGGGGGGGAAACTACGAGCAGTACGTC. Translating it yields CASSIGGGNYEQYV.

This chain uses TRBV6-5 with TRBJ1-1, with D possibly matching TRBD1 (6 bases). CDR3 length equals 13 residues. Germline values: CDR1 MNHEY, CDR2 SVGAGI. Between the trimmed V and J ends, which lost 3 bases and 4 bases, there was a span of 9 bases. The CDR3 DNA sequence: TGTGCCAGCAGTTATCAACAGGGCACTGAAGCTTTCTTT. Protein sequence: CASSYQQGTEAFF.

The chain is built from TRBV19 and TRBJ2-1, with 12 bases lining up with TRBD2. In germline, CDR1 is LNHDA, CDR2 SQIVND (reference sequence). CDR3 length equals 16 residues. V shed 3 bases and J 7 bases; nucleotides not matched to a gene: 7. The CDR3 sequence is CASSILPSGGANEQFF. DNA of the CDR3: TGTGCCAGTAGTATCCTTCCTAGCGGGGGGGCTAATGAGCAGTTCTTC.

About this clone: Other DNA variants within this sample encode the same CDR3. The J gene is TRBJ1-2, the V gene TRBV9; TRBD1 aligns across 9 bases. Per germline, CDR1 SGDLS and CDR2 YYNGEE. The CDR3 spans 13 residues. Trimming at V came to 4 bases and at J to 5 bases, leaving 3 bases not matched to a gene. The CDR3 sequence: CASSPGTGYGYTF. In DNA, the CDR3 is TGTGCCAGCAGCCCTGGGACAGGGTATGGCTACACCTTC.

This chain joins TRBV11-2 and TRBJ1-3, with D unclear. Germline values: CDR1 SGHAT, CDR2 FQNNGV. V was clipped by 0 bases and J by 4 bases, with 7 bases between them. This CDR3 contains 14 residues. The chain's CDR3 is CASSLDRMGNTIYF. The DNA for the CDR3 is TGTGCCAGCAGCTTAGATAGAATGGGAAACACCATATATTTT.

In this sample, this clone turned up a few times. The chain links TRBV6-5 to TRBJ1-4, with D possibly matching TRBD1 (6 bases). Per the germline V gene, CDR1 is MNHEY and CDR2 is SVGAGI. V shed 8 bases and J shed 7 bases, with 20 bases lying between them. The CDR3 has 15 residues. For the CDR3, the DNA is TGTGCCAGCCATAAAGCGGGGGCCCTAGCTGAAAAACTGTTTTTT. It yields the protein CASHKAGALAEKLFF.

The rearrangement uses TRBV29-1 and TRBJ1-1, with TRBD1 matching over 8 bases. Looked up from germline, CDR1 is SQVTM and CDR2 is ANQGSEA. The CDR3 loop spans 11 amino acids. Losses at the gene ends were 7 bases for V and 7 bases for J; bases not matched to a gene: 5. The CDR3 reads CSGDRGGEAFF. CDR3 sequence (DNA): TGCAGCGGCGACAGGGGCGGTGAAGCTTTCTTT.

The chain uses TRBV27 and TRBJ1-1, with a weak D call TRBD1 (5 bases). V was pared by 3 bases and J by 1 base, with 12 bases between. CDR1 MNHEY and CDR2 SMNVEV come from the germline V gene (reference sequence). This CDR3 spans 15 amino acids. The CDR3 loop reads CASSLGTRGNTEAFF. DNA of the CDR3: TGTGCCAGCAGTTTGGGGACTCGGGGGAACACTGAAGCTTTCTTT.

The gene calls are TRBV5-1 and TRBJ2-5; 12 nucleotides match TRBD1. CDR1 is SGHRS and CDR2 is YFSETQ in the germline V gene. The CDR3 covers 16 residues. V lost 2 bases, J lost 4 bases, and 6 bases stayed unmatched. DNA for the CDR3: TGCGCCAGCAGCTTATTGGGACAGGGGGCTGGAGAGACCCAGTACTTC. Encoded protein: CASSLLGQGAGETQYF.

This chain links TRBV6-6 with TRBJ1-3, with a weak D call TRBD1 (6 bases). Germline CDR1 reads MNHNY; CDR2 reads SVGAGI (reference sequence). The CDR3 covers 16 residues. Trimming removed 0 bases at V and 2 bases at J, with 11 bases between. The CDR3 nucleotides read TGTGCCAGCAGTTACTCCCACAGGGATCCTGGAAACACCATATATTTT. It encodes CASSYSHRDPGNTIYF.

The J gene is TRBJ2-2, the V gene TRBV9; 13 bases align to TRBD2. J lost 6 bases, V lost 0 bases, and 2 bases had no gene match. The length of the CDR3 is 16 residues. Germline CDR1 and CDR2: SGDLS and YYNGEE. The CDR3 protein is CASSVATSGRSGELFF. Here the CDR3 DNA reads TGTGCCAGCAGCGTAGCGACTAGCGGGAGGTCCGGGGAGCTGTTTTTT.

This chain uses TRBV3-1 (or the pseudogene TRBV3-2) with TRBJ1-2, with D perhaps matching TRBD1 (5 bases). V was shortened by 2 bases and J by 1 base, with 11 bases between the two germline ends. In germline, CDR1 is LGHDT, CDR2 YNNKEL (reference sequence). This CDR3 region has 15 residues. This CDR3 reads CASSQWQGVNYGYTF. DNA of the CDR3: TGTGCCAGCAGCCAATGGCAGGGTGTTAACTATGGCTACACCTTC.

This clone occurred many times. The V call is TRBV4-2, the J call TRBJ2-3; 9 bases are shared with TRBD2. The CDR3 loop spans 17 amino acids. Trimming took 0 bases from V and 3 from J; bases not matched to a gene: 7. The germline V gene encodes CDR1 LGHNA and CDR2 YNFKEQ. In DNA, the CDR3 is TGTGCCAGCAGCCAAGATGGCGCGGGGGGGCTGACAGATACGCAGTATTTT. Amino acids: CASSQDGAGGLTDTQYF.

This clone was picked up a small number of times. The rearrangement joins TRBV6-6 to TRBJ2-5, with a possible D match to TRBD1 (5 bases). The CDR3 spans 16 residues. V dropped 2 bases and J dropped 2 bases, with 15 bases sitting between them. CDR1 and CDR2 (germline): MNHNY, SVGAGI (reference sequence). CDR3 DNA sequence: TGTGCCAGCAGTTACCAGGGAACTAATAAACAAGAGACCCAGTACTTC. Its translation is CASSYQGTNKQETQYF.

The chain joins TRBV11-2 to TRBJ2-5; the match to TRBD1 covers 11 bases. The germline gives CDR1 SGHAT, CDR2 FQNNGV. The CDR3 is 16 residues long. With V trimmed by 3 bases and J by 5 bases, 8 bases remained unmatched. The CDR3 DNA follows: TGTGCCAGCAGCTTCACGGGACAGGGGGGGAAGGAGACCCAGTACTTC. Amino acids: CASSFTGQGGKETQYF.

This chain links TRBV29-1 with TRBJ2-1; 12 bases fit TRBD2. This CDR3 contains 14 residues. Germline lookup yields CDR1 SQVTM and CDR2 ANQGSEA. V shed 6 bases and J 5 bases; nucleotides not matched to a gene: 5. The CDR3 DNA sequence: TGCAGCGTCGCATGGACTAGCGGGAACAATGAGCAGTTCTTC. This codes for CSVAWTSGNNEQFF.

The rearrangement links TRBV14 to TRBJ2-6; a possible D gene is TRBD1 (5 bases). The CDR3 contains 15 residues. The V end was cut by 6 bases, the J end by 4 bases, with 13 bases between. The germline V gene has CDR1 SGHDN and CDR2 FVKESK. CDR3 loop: CASSIRGSGANVLTF. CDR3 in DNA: TGTGCCAGCAGTATAAGGGGTTCGGGGGCCAACGTCCTGACTTTC.

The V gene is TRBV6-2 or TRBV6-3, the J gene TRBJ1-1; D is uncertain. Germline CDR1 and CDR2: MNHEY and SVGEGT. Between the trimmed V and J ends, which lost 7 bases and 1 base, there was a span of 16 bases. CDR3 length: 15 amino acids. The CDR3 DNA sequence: TGTGCCAGCATCCCAGGAGGGCGGTGGAACACTGAAGCTTTCTTT. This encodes CASIPGGRWNTEAFF.

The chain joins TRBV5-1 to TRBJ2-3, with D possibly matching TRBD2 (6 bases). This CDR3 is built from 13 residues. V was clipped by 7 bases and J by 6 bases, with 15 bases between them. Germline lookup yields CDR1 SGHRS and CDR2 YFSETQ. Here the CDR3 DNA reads TGCGCCAGCCAAGCTACTAGCTTCGATACGCAGTATTTT. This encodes CASQATSFDTQYF.

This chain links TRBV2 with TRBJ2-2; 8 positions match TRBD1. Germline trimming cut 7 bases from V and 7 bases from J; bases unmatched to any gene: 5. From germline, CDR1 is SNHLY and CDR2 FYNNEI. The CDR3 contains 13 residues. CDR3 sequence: CASKDREDGELFF. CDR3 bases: TGTGCCAGCAAGGACAGGGAGGACGGGGAGCTGTTTTTT.

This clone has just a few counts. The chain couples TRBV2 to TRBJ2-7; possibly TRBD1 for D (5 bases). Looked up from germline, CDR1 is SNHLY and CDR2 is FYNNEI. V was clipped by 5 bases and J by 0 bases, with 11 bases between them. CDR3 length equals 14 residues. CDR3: CASSLTAPSYEQYF. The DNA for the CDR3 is TGTGCCAGCAGTTTGACAGCTCCCTCCTACGAGCAGTACTTC.